This T cell receptor beta chain emerged from a study of shared clonotypes between healthy human individuals. The overall study: Plates per donor: three CD4 naive, three CD4 memory, two CD8 naive, one CD8 memory.

Worth noting for this clone: The antigen remains unidentified.

Trimming removed 2 bases from V and 7 bases from J, with 15 bases in between. Per germline, CDR1 LGHNA and CDR2 YNFKEQ. This CDR3 region has 15 residues. Study-level results: Rarefaction demonstrated incomplete sorted-subset sequencing despite large depth.

CD8 cells classed as naive were CD45RO-negative and positively selected for CCR7, excluding terminally differentiated effector memory CD45RA+ cells. Donors, healthy HIV-negative adults, lacked recent acute infections or vaccinations. Sorted-subset replicate PCR reactions were performed with approximately 0.2 ug DNA, corresponding to roughly 30,000 T cell genomes. Sequencing used immunoSEQ multiplex PCR; TCRdb keeps in-frame clones, though not all of them. This table holds about 2 million clones, about 95% found once. This sequence joins TRBV4-2 and TRBJ2-1; D perhaps matches TRBD2 (7 bases). Specimen: naive CD8+ T cells sorted from blood. This clonotype was obtained from a man aged 18 to 29 in good health. This CDR3 is CASSQRTGGPNEQFF. DNA of the CDR3: TGTGCCAGCAGCCAAAGAACCGGGGGGCCAAATGAGCAGTTCTTC.